This TCR beta chain was identified in a study of identical twins. Points from the study as a whole: Zero-insertion analyses were open to partial confounding by invariant MAIT and iNKT cells. Where beta out-of-frame sequences were concerned, excess twin sharing was weaker. Cord blood beta clonotypes present at high abundance carried fewer insertions; no such pattern appeared in memory repertoires.

Germline V CDR1 and CDR2: DFQATT, SNEGSKA (reference sequence). V was pared by 4 bases and J by 2 bases, with 12 bases between. The CDR3 has 14 amino acids. With regard to this clonotype: The antigen remains undetermined.

TCRdb re-called the 5' RACE reads through MiXCR, storing one row per CDR3 protein. The profile shows 420,000 or so distinct CDR3 sequences, around a sixth of them singletons. V usage is TRBV20-1 and J usage is TRBJ2-4; D is possibly TRBD2 (6 bases). This TCR was sampled from a man in his forties or fifties in good health. Sequenced sample: naive T cells sorted from blood. The CDR3 here is CSATGRDTKNIQYF. The CDR3, as DNA: TGCAGTGCTACAGGGCGGGATACCAAAAACATTCAGTACTTC.